The 16 T cell receptor beta chains listed next were all sequenced from one sample in a study of Graves' ophthalmopathy and Graves' hyperthyroidism. Amplification of the TCR beta CDR3 regions used RNA transcripts (as template). The authors performed first-round RT-PCR with HTBI primers and then a second-round multiplex PCR. TCRdb itself ran the multiplex PCR reads through MiXCR, one entry per CDR3 protein. The repertoire includes about 480,000 distinct CDR3 sequences, around an eighth of them detected once, and over 7.5% sits in the top ten. The sample taken for sequencing was blood. All receptors derive from a woman aged 25 to 39 with Graves' ophthalmopathy.

The chain combines TRBV5-1 with TRBJ2-3, with D possibly being TRBD2 (5 bases). The CDR3 is 15 amino acids. CDR1 and CDR2 from the germline V gene are SGHRS and YFSETQ. V lost 1 base, J lost 2 bases, and 11 bases lay in between. The CDR3 loop reads CASSLFRGSTDTQYF. The DNA of the CDR3 is TGCGCCAGCAGCTTGTTTCGCGGGTCCACAGATACGCAGTATTTT.

In the case of this clonotype: A read error may produce the germline difference seen at one junction end. V and J are TRBV6-1 and TRBJ2-5; D gene uncertain. CDR3 length: 13 amino acids. CDR1 and CDR2 from the germline V gene are MNHNS and SASEGT. The CDR3 loop is CASSDLGKETQYF. The CDR3 bases are TGCGCCAGCAGTGACTTGGGGAAAGAGACCCAGTACTTC.

This clonotype has at least ten counts. The chain is built from TRBV28 and TRBJ1-2; D is ambiguous. The V end was cut by 2 bases, the J end by 4 bases, with 8 bases between. CDR1 is MDHEN, CDR2 SYDVKM, per germline. The CDR3 covers 13 residues. The CDR3 sequence is CASSLTETYGYTF. DNA for the CDR3: TGTGCCAGCAGTTTAACGGAAACCTATGGCTACACCTTC.

The chain carries TRBV6-1 and TRBJ1-6; D is perhaps TRBD1 (6 bases). Germline V lookup: CDR1 MNHNS, CDR2 SASEGT. V lost 6 bases and J 10 bases, leaving 19 bases between the germline ends. This CDR3 has 15 residues. This CDR3 reads CASSPTGGGGSPLHF. The DNA for the CDR3 is TGTGCCAGCAGCCCGACGGGGGGCGGGGGATCACCCCTCCACTTT.

This clonotype was counted at least ten times. The CDR3 region has the DNA TGTGCCAGTACCGACACGGGAGTCTATGGCTACACCTTC. Translated: CASTDTGVYGYTF. V is TRBV19 and J is TRBJ1-2; no definite D call. Deletions cut 7 bases from V and 4 bases from J, with 13 bases between. Germline V gene sequence: CDR1 LNHDA, CDR2 SQIVND (reference sequence). This CDR3 has 13 residues. The whole variable domain, remainder taken from reference TRBV19 and TRBJ1-2, is DGGITQSPKYLFRKEGQNVTLSCEQNLNHDAMYWYRQDPGQGLRLIYYSQIVNDFQKGDIAEGYSVSREKKESFPLTVTSAQKNPTAFYLCASTDTGVYGYTFGSGTRLTVV.

This clonotype occurred many times. This chain links TRBV5-1 with TRBJ1-3; TRBD1 aligns across 10 bases. The CDR3 spans 16 residues. The germline CDR1 and CDR2 sequences are SGHRS and YFSETQ. Trimming at V came to 4 bases and at J to 4 bases, leaving 8 bases not matched to a gene. The DNA of the CDR3 is TGCGCCAGCAGCCCAGGGACAGGGGCTTACGGAAACACCATATATTTT. Translating it yields CASSPGTGAYGNTIYF.

This clonotype showed up many times. The rearrangement links TRBV29-1 to TRBJ2-2; 7 nucleotides agree with TRBD1. Germline V lookup: CDR1 SQVTM, CDR2 ANQGSEA. J gave up 2 bases and V 5 bases, and 5 bases lay outside the gene matches. The CDR3 is 14 amino acids. CDR3 residues: CSVKGQINTGELFF. The CDR3 DNA sequence: TGCAGCGTTAAGGGACAGATCAACACCGGGGAGCTGTTTTTT.

There are many counts of this clonotype. The CDR3 end shows no conserved phenylalanine or tryptophan, and so a read error is likely. The rearrangement links TRBV28 to TRBJ1-1; D is unresolved. Germline V gives CDR1 MDHEN, CDR2 SYDVKM. The CDR3 length is 13 residues. V was trimmed by 2 bases and J by 7 bases, leaving 11 bases between them. The CDR3 here is CASSLDIRDEAFS. CDR3 in DNA: TGTGCCAGCAGTTTAGACATAAGGGATGAAGCTTTCTCT.

The table lists this clonotype with many counts. The V and J genes are TRBV15 and TRBJ2-7; D not resolved. Trimming stripped 1 base from V and 3 bases from J, with 16 bases between. This CDR3 comprises 16 residues. Germline CDR1 and CDR2: LNHNV and YYDKDF (reference sequence). DNA for the CDR3: TGTGCCACCAGCAGAGGATCCCCTGGAGCAGGCTACGAGCAGTACTTC. It codes for CATSRGSPGAGYEQYF.

This clonotype was counted at least ten times. The chain is built from TRBV11-2 and TRBJ1-3; the D is unclear. The CDR3 totals 13 residues. V lost 2 bases, J lost 5 bases, and 7 bases lay in between. Germline V gives CDR1 SGHAT, CDR2 FQNNGV. The CDR3 loop reads CASSLSRRNTIYF. CDR3 DNA: TGTGCCAGCAGCTTATCCAGGAGAAACACCATATATTTT.

The rearrangement uses TRBV6-2 or TRBV6-3 and TRBJ2-5; D is perhaps TRBD2 (5 bases). The germline CDR1 and CDR2 sequences are MNHEY and SVGEGT. Trimming shortened V by 5 bases and J by 5 bases, and 15 bases separated the two germline ends. The CDR3 consists of 14 residues. The CDR3 sequence is CASSRNGRRETQYF. CDR3 DNA sequence: TGTGCCAGCAGTCGCAACGGCCGGAGGGAGACCCAGTACTTC.

This clonotype was observed at least ten times. V is TRBV25-1 and J is TRBJ2-2; D is perhaps TRBD1 (6 bases). The CDR3 loop spans 15 amino acids. Per germline, CDR1 MGHDK and CDR2 SYGVNS. Trimming removed 1 base at V and 3 bases at J, with 9 bases between. CDR3 nucleotides: TGTGCCAGCAGTGAATCAACAGGGCACACCGGGGAGCTGTTTTTT. Translation gives CASSESTGHTGELFF.

This clonotype has ten or more counts. V and J are TRBV27 and TRBJ1-2; TRBD1 aligns across 9 bases. This CDR3 has 16 amino acids. J gave up 6 bases and V 2 bases, and 10 bases lay outside the gene matches. Germline V gene sequence: CDR1 MNHEY, CDR2 SMNVEV (reference sequence). The CDR3 DNA reads TGTGCCAGCAGTTTACGGCCCCCGGGGACAGGGAATGGCTACACCTTC. This translates into CASSLRPPGTGNGYTF.

J is TRBJ1-2 and V is TRBV7-9, with TRBD1 as a possible D gene (6 bases). The V end was cut by 5 bases, the J end by 8 bases, with 21 bases between. In germline, CDR1 is SEHNR, CDR2 FQNEAQ (reference sequence). CDR3 length equals 15 residues. The CDR3 loop reads CASSPGPRGPTGYTF. In DNA, the CDR3 is TGTGCCAGCAGCCCGGGGCCTCGGGGGCCAACGGGCTACACCTTC.

This clonotype was counted many times. The chain joins TRBV15 to TRBJ2-6, with D perhaps assigned TRBD1 or TRBD2 (6 bases each). CDR1 and CDR2 (germline): LNHNV, YYDKDF (reference sequence). CDR3 length: 19 amino acids. Trimming pared 0 bases from V and 1 base from J, leaving 16 bases between. As DNA, the CDR3 is TGTGCCACCAGCAGAGATGAAGGAGGGGGAGGTTCTGGGGCCAACGTCCTGACTTTC. This sequence encodes CATSRDEGGGGSGANVLTF.

At least ten counts were recorded for this clonotype. This chain uses TRBV12-3 or TRBV12-4 with TRBJ1-1; perhaps TRBD1 as D (5 bases). The CDR3 extends over 11 amino acids. The V gene lost 5 bases and the J gene lost 10 bases, with 11 bases spanning the gap. CDR3 DNA sequence: TGTGCCAGCAGTGGGGCCCTTGGAGCTTTCTTT. Translating it yields CASSGALGAFF.